This TCR beta chain is from a study of technical replicates of blood from several donors. CDR1 SGDLS and CDR2 YYNGEE come from the germline V gene. The V and J ends lost 0 bases and 3 bases respectively, with 15 bases between them. The CDR3 covers 16 residues. This table comes from immunoSEQ multiplex PCR, and its TCRdb copy is limited to in-frame clones, with some not included. In the table there are 70,000 to 90,000 clones, more than 80% of which are singletons. This sequence was found in a human donor in good health. The chain uses TRBV9 and TRBJ1-1; TRBD1 is a possible D gene (6 bases). Sequenced input: T cells isolated from PBMCs. CDR3 bases: TGTGCCAGCAGCGTAGGCGGGGGCCACGGGGACACTGAAGCTTTCTTT. Translation: CASSVGGGHGDTEAFF.